These 28 T cell receptor beta chains were sequenced from one sample in a study of response to subunit inactivated influenza vaccine. TCRdb recomputed calls from the RT-PCR reads with MiXCR, one row per CDR3 protein. The top ten hold around a tenth of the sample, which has roughly 700,000 distinct CDR3 sequences, around 14% seen once. The sequenced sample was PBMCs from blood, obtained approximately 12 days after vaccination. All receptors derive from a man aged 45-65 years who received an inactivated influenza vaccine.

This clonotype was seen only a few times. V and J are TRBV11-2 and TRBJ2-2, with 12 bases matching TRBD2. The CDR3 runs to 18 residues. Germline CDR1 and CDR2: SGHAT and FQNNGV. V shed 3 bases, J shed 4 bases, and the junction held 9 bases outside the gene matches. CDR3 amino acids: CASSLFKLAGGGTGELFF. CDR3 DNA: TGTGCCAGCAGCTTGTTCAAACTAGCGGGAGGCGGCACCGGGGAGCTGTTTTTT. The whole variable domain, remainder taken from reference TRBV11-2 and TRBJ2-2, is EAGVAQSPRYKIIEKRQSVAFWCNPISGHATLYWYQQILGQGPKLLIQFQNNGVVDDSQLPKDRFSAERLKGVDSTLKIQPAKLEDSAVYLCASSLFKLAGGGTGELFFGEGSRLTVL.

The chain has TRBV11-3 and TRBJ2-5; 11 bases are a match to TRBD2. This CDR3 has 15 amino acids. Germline CDR1 and CDR2: SGHNT and YENEEA. With V trimmed by 4 bases and J by 3 bases, 4 bases remained unmatched. CDR3 protein: CASSYLAGGKETQYF. The CDR3 nucleotides read TGTGCCAGCAGCTACCTAGCGGGGGGTAAAGAGACCCAGTACTTC.

This CDR3 reads CASSLFSTDTQYF. In DNA, the CDR3 is TGTGCCAGCAGCCTCTTCAGCACAGATACGCAGTATTTT. The chain recombines TRBV7-8 with TRBJ2-3, with D hard to call. V shed 5 bases and J shed 0 bases, with 6 bases lying between them. Germline V CDR1 and CDR2: SGHVS, FQNEAQ. The CDR3 extends over 13 amino acids. Full variable domain (rest looked up from reference TRBV7-8 and TRBJ2-3): GAGVSQSPRYKVAKRGQDVALRCDPISGHVSLFWYQQALGQGPEFLTYFQNEAQLDKSGLPSDRFFAERPEGSVSTLKIQRTQQEDSAVYLCASSLFSTDTQYFGPGTRLTVL.

The rearrangement links TRBV4-1 to TRBJ1-1, with D perhaps TRBD1 (6 bases). V was clipped by 4 bases and J by 3 bases, with 15 bases between them. The CDR3 is made up of 15 amino acids. From germline, CDR1 is MGHRA and CDR2 YSYEKL. Written as DNA, the CDR3 is TGCGCCAGCAGCCTGACAGCAGGGGCGGACACTGAAGCTTTCTTT. Amino acid sequence: CASSLTAGADTEAFF.

The rearrangement uses TRBV4-3 and TRBJ2-7, with D hard to call. There are 15 residues in the CDR3. The V and J ends lost 5 bases and 3 bases respectively, with 17 bases between them. Germline CDR1 reads LGHNA; CDR2 reads YSLEER. Written as DNA, the CDR3 is TGCGCCAGCAGCTTAGACGGTTCCGAACTCTACGAGCAGTACTTC. Amino acid sequence: CASSLDGSELYEQYF.

In this sample, this clonotype turned up many times. The V and J genes are TRBV7-8 and TRBJ2-3; 9 bases are shared with TRBD2. The CDR3 has 16 amino acids. Per germline, CDR1 SGHVS and CDR2 FQNEAQ. J gave up 4 bases and V 5 bases, and 10 bases lay outside the gene matches. CDR3 sequence: CASSGGAGGRSDTQYF. CDR3 bases: TGTGCCAGCAGCGGTGGGGCGGGAGGGCGGTCAGATACGCAGTATTTT. The full variable domain, with the rest looked up from reference TRBV7-8 and TRBJ2-3, is GAGVSQSPRYKVAKRGQDVALRCDPISGHVSLFWYQQALGQGPEFLTYFQNEAQLDKSGLPSDRFFAERPEGSVSTLKIQRTQQEDSAVYLCASSGGAGGRSDTQYFGPGTRLTVL.

The genes are TRBV29-1 and TRBJ1-1; D perhaps matches TRBD1 (6 bases). From germline, CDR1 is SQVTM and CDR2 ANQGSEA. CDR3 length equals 12 residues. The CDR3 is CGGGATNTEAFF. The DNA of the CDR3 is TGCGGTGGGGGGGCGACGAACACTGAAGCTTTCTTT.

For the CDR3, the DNA is TGTGCCAGCAGCACCGGGACGACAGCTTTCTTT. It is translated as CASSTGTTAFF. This chain joins TRBV6-2 or TRBV6-3 and TRBJ1-1; a possible D gene is TRBD1 (5 bases). The V end lost 6 bases, the J end lost 10 bases, and 12 bases lay between the germline ends. The germline gives CDR1 MNHEY, CDR2 SVGEGT. The length of the CDR3 is 11 residues.

A word on this clonotype: An end of the junction does not agree with germline; a read error may underlie this. The V call is TRBV15, the J call TRBJ2-1; 8 bases fit TRBD2. The CDR3 spans 13 residues. The germline V gene has CDR1 LNHNV and CDR2 YYDKDF (reference sequence). The CDR3 region is CATSPGRGTPPLF. The CDR3, as DNA: TGTGCCACCAGCCCCGGGAGGGGGACTCCCCCCCTCTTC.

This clonotype came up many times. The gene calls are TRBV20-1 and TRBJ2-1, with 7 positions matching TRBD1. Germline values: CDR1 DFQATT, CDR2 SNEGSKA (reference sequence). The length of the CDR3 is 13 residues. The V gene end was trimmed by 2 bases and the J gene end by 6 bases; junction bases not matched to a gene: 4. The CDR3: CSARKTGTNEQFF. The CDR3 DNA follows: TGCAGTGCTAGAAAGACAGGGACCAATGAGCAGTTCTTC.

The V and J genes are TRBV10-3 and TRBJ1-2, with D perhaps matching TRBD1 (6 bases). The CDR3 is 15 residues long. Between the trimmed V and J ends, which lost 2 bases and 1 base, there was a span of 11 bases. Germline V gene lookup returns CDR1 ENHRY and CDR2 SYGVKD. Here the CDR3 DNA reads TGTGCCATCAGTGAGAGGGCAGGGGTTAACTATGGCTACACCTTC. This encodes CAISERAGVNYGYTF.

The V and J genes are TRBV5-1 and TRBJ2-3; possible D gene TRBD1, 6 bases. This CDR3 has 17 residues. From germline, CDR1 is SGHRS and CDR2 YFSETQ. Trimming shortened V by 0 bases and J by 0 bases, and 14 bases separated the two germline ends. CDR3: CASSLGIGQFSTDTQYF. The DNA for the CDR3 is TGCGCCAGCAGCTTGGGTATAGGACAGTTTAGCACAGATACGCAGTATTTT.

V usage is TRBV4-3 and J usage is TRBJ2-3; TRBD1 aligns across 9 bases. The V gene end was trimmed by 3 bases and the J gene end by 2 bases; junction bases not matched to a gene: 6. The CDR3 totals 16 residues. Looked up from germline, CDR1 is LGHNA and CDR2 is YSLEER. CDR3 residues: CASSHHRDRDTDTQYF. The CDR3 region has the DNA TGCGCCAGCAGCCACCACCGGGACAGGGACACAGATACGCAGTATTTT.

This chain uses TRBV5-5 with TRBJ2-1, with a possible D match to TRBD1 (6 bases). Trimming removed 0 bases at V and 8 bases at J, with 15 bases between. The CDR3 has 15 residues. Germline CDR1 is SGHKS and CDR2 is YYEKEE (reference sequence). CDR3 sequence (DNA): TGTGCCAGCAGCTTGGCACCGCCAGGGGATTATGAGCAGTTCTTC. This encodes CASSLAPPGDYEQFF.

The chain is built from TRBV7-2 and TRBJ2-3; D is unclear. CDR1 is SGHTA, CDR2 FQGNSA, per germline. The CDR3 spans 12 residues. Trimming took 3 bases from V and 5 from J, leaving 6 bases between them. For the CDR3, the DNA is TGTGCCAGCAGCTTCCTCATAGATACGCAGTATTTT. This encodes CASSFLIDTQYF.

There are many counts of this clonotype. The chain links TRBV7-2 to TRBJ1-2, with D uncertain. CDR1 is SGHTA and CDR2 is FQGNSA in the germline V gene. Trimming pared 1 base from V and 5 bases from J, leaving 14 bases between. CDR3 length equals 15 residues. The CDR3 reads CASSLVPEVPYGYTF. CDR3 nucleotide sequence: TGTGCCAGCAGCTTAGTGCCGGAGGTACCATATGGCTACACCTTC. Supplemented by reference TRBV7-2 and TRBJ1-2, the full variable domain reads GAGVSQSPSNKVTEKGKDVELRCDPISGHTALYWYRQSLGQGLEFLIYFQGNSAPDKSGLPSDRFSAERTGGSVSTLTIQRTQQEDSAVYLCASSLVPEVPYGYTFGSGTRLTVV.

This clonotype has just a few counts. The V call is TRBV4-2, the J call TRBJ1-4; TRBD1 might be the D (5 bases). Per germline, CDR1 LGHNA and CDR2 YNFKEQ. Between the trimmed V and J ends, which lost 0 bases and 8 bases, there was a span of 28 bases. This CDR3 has 20 residues. CDR3 coding DNA: TGTGCCAGCAGCCAAGAGTTTGTAGGGGCGCAAGGGGAGTCCAAGGAAAAACTGTTTTTT. It yields the protein CASSQEFVGAQGESKEKLFF.

The genes are TRBV9 and TRBJ2-2; D gene uncertain. This CDR3 region has 14 residues. Germline V CDR1 and CDR2: SGDLS, YYNGEE. V lost 1 base and J lost 6, with 10 bases in between. The DNA for the CDR3 is TGTGCCAGCAGCGTATCCCATTTCGCCGGGGAGCTGTTTTTT. Its translation: CASSVSHFAGELFF.

V is TRBV4-3 and J is TRBJ2-1; no reliable D call. CDR3 length: 16 residues. Germline CDR1 reads LGHNA; CDR2 reads YSLEER. Trimming left V 0 bases short and J 4 bases short, with 13 bases between. This CDR3 reads CASSQDFVVQYNEQFF. The CDR3 DNA reads TGCGCCAGCAGCCAAGATTTCGTCGTCCAATACAATGAGCAGTTCTTC.

This clonotype was seen repeatedly, ten times or more. This chain connects TRBV5-6 to TRBJ2-1; D is perhaps TRBD1 or TRBD2 (5 bases each). The CDR3 runs 15 residues. Germline CDR1 reads SGHDT; CDR2 reads YYEEEE. Trimming removed 4 bases from V and 0 bases from J, with 11 bases in between. CDR3 DNA sequence: TGTGCCAGCAGCCCGGGACCGAGCTCCTACAATGAGCAGTTCTTC. Amino acid sequence: CASSPGPSSYNEQFF.

This sequence joins TRBV6-4 and TRBJ2-1; D might be TRBD1 or TRBD2, each matching 5 bases. The CDR3 extends over 16 amino acids. CDR1 and CDR2 (germline): MRHNA, SNTAGT. Trimming removed 1 base from V and 8 bases from J, with 18 bases in between. CDR3 DNA: TGTGCCAGCAGTGACTTTCCTTTAGAGAGGGGCGATGAGCAGTTCTTC. It yields the protein CASSDFPLERGDEQFF.

The genes are TRBV18 and TRBJ2-3; weak D call: TRBD1 (6 bases). This CDR3 has 15 amino acids. Trimming cost V 3 bases and J 0 bases, with 10 bases left between them. Germline CDR1 is KGHSH and CDR2 is LQKENI. In DNA form, the CDR3 reads TGTGCCAGCTCACCTAAACAGGGAAGCACAGATACGCAGTATTTT. Translated: CASSPKQGSTDTQYF.

The rearrangement links TRBV20-1 to TRBJ2-3; maybe TRBD2 (5 bases). Per the germline V gene, CDR1 is DFQATT and CDR2 is SNEGSKA (reference sequence). The CDR3 length is 17 residues. V was pared by 1 base and J by 1 base, with 18 bases between. The CDR3 is CSARGRDPHRGTDTQYF. In DNA form, the CDR3 reads TGCAGTGCTAGAGGTCGGGATCCCCACCGGGGCACAGATACGCAGTATTTT.

This clonotype was counted at least ten times. The chain employs TRBV6-6 and TRBJ1-1; 7 bases line up with TRBD1. The V gene end was trimmed by 6 bases and the J gene end by 4 bases; junction bases not matched to a gene: 5. The CDR3 is made up of 13 amino acids. Looked up from germline, CDR1 is MNHNY and CDR2 is SVGAGI (reference sequence). The CDR3 sequence is CASSLTGITEAFF. As DNA, the CDR3 is TGTGCCAGCAGCCTGACAGGGATCACTGAAGCTTTCTTT.

V gene TRBV5-1 combines with J gene TRBJ2-1; D may match TRBD1 or TRBD2 (5 bases each). The germline CDR1 and CDR2 sequences are SGHRS and YFSETQ. There are 13 residues in the CDR3. V lost 6 bases to trimming and J lost 6 bases, with 13 bases between them. For the CDR3, the DNA is TGCGCCAGCAAGGTGGGACGAAGCAATGAGCAGTTCTTC. It specifies CASKVGRSNEQFF.

This clonotype came up many times. The V and J genes are TRBV6-1 and TRBJ1-1, with D perhaps TRBD1 (5 bases). The ends were cut back, 4 bases at V and 1 base at J, with 10 bases in the middle. CDR3 length equals 14 residues. The germline V gene encodes CDR1 MNHNS and CDR2 SASEGT. CDR3 coding DNA: TGTGCCAGCAGTGTGCGGGGGAAGAACACTGAAGCTTTCTTT. Its protein is CASSVRGKNTEAFF.

Comments on this clonotype: Since the CDR3 does not end with the conserved phenylalanine or tryptophan, this likely comes from a read error. V gene TRBV12-3 or TRBV12-4 combines with J gene TRBJ2-2; the D gene is possibly TRBD1 (6 bases). This CDR3 has 15 amino acids. V was shortened by 7 bases and J by 5 bases, with 17 bases between the two germline ends. The CDR3 loop is CASTLGQGRTGELFS. The CDR3 DNA reads TGTGCCAGCACTTTGGGGCAGGGGCGAACCGGGGAGCTGTTTTCT.

The chain has TRBV6-1 and TRBJ2-3; 16 positions match TRBD2. The germline CDR1 and CDR2 sequences are MNHNS and SASEGT. J lost 3 bases, V lost 6 bases, and 9 bases had no gene match. This CDR3 is 18 amino acids long. CDR3 amino acids: CASSRGTSGGVVTDTQYF. The CDR3 coding sequence is TGTGCCAGCAGCCGTGGGACTAGCGGGGGGGTGGTAACAGATACGCAGTATTTT.